The 30 T cell receptor beta chains in this list originate from one sample, sequenced in a study of patients and donors after allogeneic stem cell transplantation. TCRdb fed the RT-PCR reads into MiXCR, producing one record per CDR3 protein. The table has roughly 230,000 distinct CDR3 sequences, roughly 13% seen once. Sequenced: blood, either unsorted or a sorted T cell fraction (not recorded which). Receptors originate from a human donor who was either an allogeneic HSCT recipient or a stem cell or donor lymphocyte infusion donor (not recorded which). It is not recorded whose cells these are; they may come from a transplant donor.

This chain links TRBV12-3 or TRBV12-4 with TRBJ2-3, with TRBD1 identical over 8 bases. This CDR3 is built from 14 residues. Trimming removed 6 bases from V and 1 base from J; junction bases left unmatched: 3. CDR3 in amino acids: CASRETGGTDTQYF. For the CDR3, the DNA is TGTGCCAGCAGGGAGACAGGGGGCACAGATACGCAGTATTTT.

The chain links TRBV30 to TRBJ1-1; weak D call: TRBD1 (6 bases). This CDR3 contains 12 residues. Germline V lookup: CDR1 GTSNPN, CDR2 SVGIG (reference sequence). The V end lost 4 bases, the J end lost 4 bases, and 10 bases lay between the germline ends. The CDR3 protein is CAWIGGPTEAFF. The CDR3 DNA follows: TGTGCCTGGATTGGGGGGCCCACTGAAGCTTTCTTT.

This clonotype was recorded a few times. The chain recombines TRBV9 with TRBJ1-1; D remains ambiguous. Trimming pared 3 bases from V and 2 bases from J, leaving 8 bases between. Germline CDR1 reads SGDLS; CDR2 reads YYNGEE. The CDR3 extends over 13 amino acids. The CDR3 DNA follows: TGTGCCAGCAGCGGCCTAGACAACACTGAAGCTTTCTTT. Protein: CASSGLDNTEAFF.

This clonotype was observed many times. This chain joins TRBV9 and TRBJ2-1, with D hard to call. Trimming shortened V by 4 bases and J by 5 bases, and 16 bases separated the two germline ends. The length of the CDR3 is 15 residues. CDR1 and CDR2 (germline): SGDLS, YYNGEE. The CDR3 loop reads CASSQLLGFNNEQFF. The CDR3 region has the DNA TGTGCCAGCAGCCAATTGTTGGGCTTTAACAATGAGCAGTTCTTC.

This CDR3 is CSAGRGSDEQFF. The CDR3, as DNA: TGCAGTGCTGGGCGTGGGAGTGATGAGCAGTTCTTC. V usage is TRBV20-1 and J usage is TRBJ2-1; D is perhaps TRBD2 (5 bases). Germline V lookup: CDR1 DFQATT, CDR2 SNEGSKA (reference sequence). The V gene lost 5 bases and the J gene lost 8 bases, with 13 bases spanning the gap. The CDR3 spans 12 residues.

By sample fraction, this clonotype is medium-sized. The chain carries TRBV7-2 and TRBJ2-6, with D perhaps matching TRBD1 or TRBD2 (5 bases each). Trimming took off 6 bases at V and 6 bases at J, with 15 bases between the two ends. The CDR3 has 15 residues. Looked up from germline, CDR1 is SGHTA and CDR2 is FQGNSA. As DNA, the CDR3 is TGTGCCAGCAGACCCGGGACCGCGTCGGCCAACGTCCTGACTTTC. Encoded protein: CASRPGTASANVLTF.

This clonotype has a handful of counts. This chain uses TRBV27 with TRBJ2-2, with 11 positions matching TRBD2. CDR1 is MNHEY and CDR2 is SMNVEV in the germline V gene (reference sequence). The CDR3 loop spans 18 amino acids. V was pared by 5 bases and J by 7 bases, with 15 bases of the junction left unmatched. CDR3 amino acids: CASSPRNSGRAGSGELFF. As DNA, the CDR3 is TGTGCCAGCAGTCCCCGCAATAGCGGGAGGGCCGGGAGCGGGGAGCTGTTTTTT.

The chain has TRBV9 and TRBJ1-2; D unresolved. The V gene lost 4 bases and the J gene lost 0 bases, with 13 bases spanning the gap. Germline V gene data show CDR1 as SGDLS and CDR2 as YYNGEE. The length of the CDR3 is 15 residues. CDR3 residues: CASSPRGGANYGYTF. The DNA of the CDR3 is TGTGCCAGCAGCCCTAGAGGCGGTGCTAACTATGGCTACACCTTC.

V and J are TRBV12-3 or TRBV12-4 and TRBJ2-7, with 8 bases fitting TRBD2. The CDR3 runs to 15 residues. V was clipped by 6 bases and J by 0 bases; unmatched bases: 7. The DNA of the CDR3 is TGTGCCAGCAGACTAGGGGCGGGGGGCTCCTACGAGCAGTACTTC. Its translation is CASRLGAGGSYEQYF.

V is TRBV5-4 and J is TRBJ2-3, with 7 bases fitting TRBD2. Germline trimming cut 2 bases from V and 3 bases from J; bases unmatched to any gene: 6. Germline V CDR1 and CDR2: SGHNT, YYREEE (reference sequence). The CDR3 length is 15 residues. In DNA form, the CDR3 reads TGTGCCAGCAGCTTAACCAGCGGGGAGACAGATACGCAGTATTTT. It specifies CASSLTSGETDTQYF.

This clonotype appeared a few times. V and J are TRBV7-3 and TRBJ2-7; no reliable D call. This CDR3 has 16 residues. The germline V gene encodes CDR1 SGHTA and CDR2 FQGTGA. The germline V and J ends were trimmed by 2 bases and 3 bases, with 17 bases remaining between them. The CDR3, as DNA: TGTGCCAGCAGCTTAGGGTCCCTAGATCAAGGCTACGAGCAGTACTTC. Protein product: CASSLGSLDQGYEQYF.

A few counts support this clonotype. The chain combines TRBV6-5 with TRBJ1-5, with 12 bases that match TRBD1. The V gene's germline CDR1 is MNHEY and CDR2 SVGAGI. Germline trimming cut 4 bases from V and 6 bases from J; bases unmatched to any gene: 7. There are 16 residues in the CDR3. As DNA, the CDR3 is TGTGCCAGCAGTTTCCGGGACAGGGGGCCCCCTCAGCCCCAGCATTTT. It encodes CASSFRDRGPPQPQHF.

This clonotype appeared a few times. The chain recombines TRBV11-3 with TRBJ1-4, with D maybe TRBD1 (5 bases). Germline CDR1 reads SGHNT; CDR2 reads YENEEA. The ends were cut back, 1 base at V and 3 bases at J, with 9 bases in the middle. This CDR3 is 15 amino acids long. The CDR3 spells CASSLGSGPNEKLFF. Written as DNA, the CDR3 is TGTGCCAGCAGCTTAGGGTCGGGGCCTAATGAAAAACTGTTTTTT.

Notes on this clonotype: The germline gene is not matched at one end of the junction; a read error may be the cause. This chain links TRBV2 with TRBJ1-5, with D perhaps matching TRBD1 (6 bases). This CDR3 spans 14 amino acids. Germline CDR1 and CDR2: SNHLY and FYNNEI. CDR3 coding DNA: TGTGCCAGCAGGGAAGGACAGTTTAATCAGCCCCAGCATTTT. This sequence encodes CASREGQFNQPQHF.

This clonotype was detected ten times or more. V is TRBV12-3 or TRBV12-4 and J is TRBJ2-4; D unclear. This CDR3 has 16 residues. V lost 1 base, J lost 2 bases, and 12 bases lay in between. CDR3 protein: CASSLGRRGTKNIQYF. CDR3 bases: TGTGCCAGCAGTTTAGGGCGTCGAGGAACCAAAAACATTCAGTACTTC.

This clonotype was counted between two and nine times. CDR3 in amino acids: CASSQDRGLYSPLHF. CDR3 sequence (DNA): TGTGCCAGCAGCCAGGACAGGGGGCTCTATTCACCCCTCCACTTT. The V gene is TRBV7-2, the J gene TRBJ1-6; 11 nucleotides line up with TRBD1. V was clipped by 5 bases and J by 8 bases; unmatched bases: 5. This CDR3 has 15 residues. Germline V lookup: CDR1 SGHTA, CDR2 FQGNSA.

This clonotype was seen a single time. The chain is built from TRBV29-1 and TRBJ2-2, with unresolved D. This CDR3 region has 10 residues. The V and J ends lost 2 bases and 8 bases respectively, with 3 bases between them. Germline CDR1 SQVTM, CDR2 ANQGSEA. The CDR3 protein is CSVERGELFF. In DNA form, the CDR3 reads TGCAGCGTTGAACGAGGGGAGCTGTTTTTT.

The gene calls are TRBV12-5 and TRBJ2-3, with 7 positions matching TRBD1. In germline, CDR1 is LGHNT, CDR2 FRNRAP. This CDR3 contains 14 residues. Trimming at V came to 6 bases and at J to 2 bases, leaving 5 bases not matched to a gene. CDR3 bases: TGTGCTAGTGGAAAGGGACAGACCACAGATACGCAGTATTTT. Translating it yields CASGKGQTTDTQYF.

This clonotype was counted a single time. The chain carries TRBV18 and TRBJ1-2; possible D gene TRBD1, 5 bases. The CDR3 runs 15 residues. Between the trimmed V and J ends, which lost 3 bases and 0 bases, there was a span of 11 bases. CDR1 and CDR2 from the germline V gene are KGHSH and LQKENI. CDR3 residues: CASSPRDGANYGYTF. CDR3 nucleotides: TGTGCCAGCTCACCTCGGGACGGAGCTAACTATGGCTACACCTTC.

This rearrangement joins TRBV7-3 to TRBJ2-3; D is perhaps TRBD2 (6 bases). The CDR3 is 14 amino acids. Trimming pared 5 bases from V and 4 bases from J, leaving 13 bases between. Per the germline V gene, CDR1 is SGHTA and CDR2 is FQGTGA. The CDR3 DNA reads as TGTGCCAGCAGCCCCTGGGGGGACGCAGATACGCAGTATTTT. Translated, it gives CASSPWGDADTQYF.

This clonotype has ten or more counts. The V gene is TRBV24-1, the J gene TRBJ2-1; D not certain. Germline assignment: CDR1 KGHDR and CDR2 SFDVKD. Between the trimmed V and J ends, which lost 4 bases and 6 bases, there was a span of 6 bases. This CDR3 comprises 12 residues. This CDR3 reads CATSDYFNEQFF. DNA for the CDR3: TGTGCCACCAGTGACTACTTCAATGAGCAGTTCTTC.

This clonotype came up many times. V is TRBV18 and J is TRBJ1-1, with unresolved D. V was pared by 1 base and J by 1 base, with 7 bases between. The CDR3 runs to 14 residues. From germline, CDR1 is KGHSH and CDR2 LQKENI. The CDR3 protein is CASSPRGRNTEAFF. CDR3 DNA sequence: TGTGCCAGCTCACCACGCGGTAGGAACACTGAAGCTTTCTTT. The full variable domain, rest sourced from reference TRBV18 and TRBJ1-1, is NAGVMQNPRHLVRRRGQEARLRCSPMKGHSHVYWYRQLPEEGLKFMVYLQKENIIDESGMPKERFSAEFPKEGPSILRIQQVVRGDSAAYFCASSPRGRNTEAFFGQGTRLTVV.

The gene calls are TRBV19 and TRBJ2-7; 7 positions agree with TRBD2. V shed 3 bases and J 4 bases; nucleotides not matched to a gene: 6. This CDR3 has 14 residues. CDR1 and CDR2 from the germline V gene are LNHDA and SQIVND (reference sequence). CDR3: CASSIGTGGYEQYF. Written as DNA, the CDR3 is TGTGCCAGTAGTATTGGGACCGGGGGGTACGAGCAGTACTTC.

This chain links TRBV6-2 or TRBV6-3 with TRBJ2-5, with 15 bases lining up with TRBD2. CDR1 and CDR2 (germline): MNHEY, SVGEGT. Germline trimming cut 5 bases from V and 5 bases from J; bases unmatched to any gene: 12. The CDR3 is 18 amino acids. Here the CDR3 DNA reads TGTGCCAGCAGTCCCCGGACTAGCGGGGGGGCCTCTTTGGAGACCCAGTACTTC. Its translation is CASSPRTSGGASLETQYF.

The V gene is TRBV19, the J gene TRBJ2-2; unclear D gene. Germline V lookup: CDR1 LNHDA, CDR2 SQIVND (reference sequence). Deletions cut 3 bases from V and 1 base from J, with 6 bases between. This CDR3 comprises 14 residues. The chain's CDR3 is CASSMRQNTGELFF. The CDR3 DNA is TGTGCCAGTAGTATGCGTCAGAACACCGGGGAGCTGTTTTTT.

This clonotype was counted only a few times. This rearrangement joins TRBV7-6 to TRBJ2-7; D possibly uses TRBD1 or TRBD2 (5 bases each). The germline CDR1 and CDR2 sequences are SGHVS and FNYEAQ. The germline V and J ends were trimmed by 7 bases and 3 bases, with 22 bases remaining between them. This CDR3 contains 16 residues. The CDR3 bases are TGTGCCAGCACCCCTGGGGGAAGACCAAATCTCTACGAGCAGTACTTC. Amino acid sequence: CASTPGGRPNLYEQYF. Using reference TRBV7-6 and TRBJ2-7 for the parts outside the CDR3, the full variable domain is GAGVSQSPRYKVTKRGQDVALRCDPISGHVSLYWYRQALGQGPEFLTYFNYEAQQDKSGLPNDRFSAERPEGSISTLTIQRTEQRDSAMYRCASTPGGRPNLYEQYFGPGTRLTVT.

The sample holds many counts of this clonotype. The genes are TRBV5-4 and TRBJ2-7, with a weak D call TRBD2 (6 bases). This CDR3 has 15 amino acids. V dropped 4 bases and J dropped 5 bases, with 19 bases sitting between them. Germline V gene data show CDR1 as SGHNT and CDR2 as YYREEE (reference sequence). The DNA of the CDR3 is TGTGCCAGCAGCCGCCGGGAGATAAAGGCAAACGAGCAGTACTTC. Translating gives CASSRREIKANEQYF.

The gene calls are TRBV20-1 and TRBJ1-1, with a possible D match to TRBD1 (5 bases). Germline CDR1 DFQATT, CDR2 SNEGSKA (reference sequence). The germline V and J ends were trimmed by 3 bases and 3 bases, with 8 bases remaining between them. This CDR3 has 12 residues. DNA for the CDR3: TGCAGTGCTAGGTTGGGGGACACTGAAGCTTTCTTT. Protein: CSARLGDTEAFF.

This clonotype was detected a few times. The CDR3 spells CASSYGAGGLARGDTQYF. CDR3 sequence (DNA): TGTGCCAGCAGTTACGGAGCGGGGGGGCTGGCGAGGGGAGATACGCAGTATTTT. The chain uses TRBV6-2 or TRBV6-3 and TRBJ2-3; 10 positions agree with TRBD2. This CDR3 region has 18 residues. Germline lookup yields CDR1 MNHEY and CDR2 SVGEGT. Losses at the gene ends were 2 bases for V and 5 bases for J; bases not matched to a gene: 13.

The sample holds a few counts of this clonotype. This sequence joins TRBV7-9 and TRBJ1-5; D is unresolved. Between the trimmed V and J ends, which lost 1 base and 6 bases, there was a span of 10 bases. CDR3 length: 14 amino acids. Germline loops: CDR1 SEHNR, CDR2 FQNEAQ (reference sequence). The CDR3 here is CASSLDLTGQPQHF. CDR3 nucleotides: TGTGCCAGCAGCTTAGACCTCACCGGTCAGCCCCAGCATTTT.